A single sample is the source of the 10 T cell receptor beta chains below, sequenced in a study of technical replicates of blood from several donors. Method: immunoSEQ multiplex PCR; TCRdb's copy keeps in-frame clones and lacks some. The sample lists around 80,000 clones; over 75% were seen once. Sample: T cells isolated from PBMCs. The receptors come from a human donor in good health.

The chain joins TRBV7-2 to TRBJ2-3, with TRBD2 matching 9 bases. CDR3 length: 14 amino acids. V gave up 2 bases and J gave up 5 bases; unmatched junction bases: 2. Looked up from germline, CDR1 is SGHTA and CDR2 is FQGNSA. The CDR3 reads CASSLLLAGDTQYF. DNA of the CDR3: TGTGCCAGCAGCTTATTACTAGCGGGAGATACGCAGTATTTT. Supplemented by reference TRBV7-2 and TRBJ2-3, the full variable domain reads GAGVSQSPSNKVTEKGKDVELRCDPISGHTALYWYRQSLGQGLEFLIYFQGNSAPDKSGLPSDRFSAERTGGSVSTLTIQRTQQEDSAVYLCASSLLLAGDTQYFGPGTRLTVL.

The chain links TRBV10-2 to TRBJ2-7; D is undetermined. Between the trimmed V and J ends, which lost 6 bases and 1 base, there was a span of 7 bases. Germline V gene data show CDR1 as WSHSY and CDR2 as SAAADI. The CDR3 is 12 residues long. This CDR3 reads CASRAVSYEQYF. The CDR3 nucleotides are TGCGCCAGCAGGGCGGTGTCCTACGAGCAGTACTTC.

The gene calls are TRBV15 and TRBJ1-5; no clear D gene. Germline CDR1 reads LNHNV; CDR2 reads YYDKDF (reference sequence). The CDR3 is 15 amino acids. The V end was cut by 0 bases, the J end by 4 bases, with 10 bases between. CDR3 in amino acids: CATSREKHLNQPQHF. The CDR3 DNA sequence: TGTGCCACCAGCAGAGAGAAACATTTAAATCAGCCCCAGCATTTT. The whole variable domain, remainder taken from reference TRBV15 and TRBJ1-5, is DAMVIQNPRYQVTQFGKPVTLSCSQTLNHNVMYWYQQKSSQAPKLLFHYYDKDFNNEADTPDNFQSRRPNTSFCFLDIRSPGLGDTAMYLCATSREKHLNQPQHFGDGTRLSIL.

The V call is TRBV30, the J call TRBJ1-4; perhaps TRBD1 as D (5 bases). The CDR3 extends over 13 amino acids. Germline V gene data show CDR1 as GTSNPN and CDR2 as SVGIG (reference sequence). Trimming stripped 3 bases from V and 8 bases from J, with 13 bases between. The CDR3 here is CAWSALRGEKLFF. The DNA for the CDR3 is TGTGCCTGGAGCGCCCTTAGGGGCGAAAAACTGTTTTTT.

The chain recombines TRBV13 with TRBJ1-2; 7 nucleotides line up with TRBD1. CDR3 length: 16 amino acids. The germline V gene has CDR1 PRHDT and CDR2 FYEKMQ (reference sequence). Losses at the gene ends were 5 bases for V and 1 base for J; bases not matched to a gene: 10. The CDR3 sequence: CASSPRRDSINYGYTF. CDR3 bases: TGTGCCAGCAGCCCACGCAGGGACAGCATTAACTATGGCTACACCTTC.

The gene calls are TRBV27 and TRBJ2-1; 10 nucleotides agree with TRBD2. The junction had 7 bases not matched to a gene; V was cut back by 1 base and J by 10 bases. Per germline, CDR1 MNHEY and CDR2 SMNVEV (reference sequence). CDR3 size: 15 residues. The CDR3 coding sequence is TGTGCCAGCAGTTTATACGAGCGGGAGGGCCCGGAGCAGTTCTTC. This encodes CASSLYEREGPEQFF.

The chain is built from TRBV5-6 and TRBJ1-2; the match to TRBD1 covers 10 bases. V trimming: 0 bases; J trimming: 1 base; junction bases outside the gene matches: 0. The germline V gene has CDR1 SGHDT and CDR2 YYEEEE. This CDR3 region has 15 residues. CDR3 protein: CASSLGDRGNYGYTF. The CDR3 DNA follows: TGTGCCAGCAGCTTGGGGGACAGGGGTAACTATGGCTACACCTTC.

The chain recombines TRBV6-6 with TRBJ2-1, with 14 bases identical to TRBD2. CDR3 size: 16 residues. J was trimmed by 8 bases and V by 1 base; bases with no gene match: 4. Germline V gene data show CDR1 as MNHNY and CDR2 as SVGAGI (reference sequence). CDR3 in DNA: TGTGCCAGCAGTTACTTGGGGACTAGCGGGAGCTATGAGCAGTTCTTC. Translated: CASSYLGTSGSYEQFF.

V and J are TRBV28 and TRBJ2-4; D gene unclear. CDR3 length: 18 residues. V was clipped by 6 bases and J by 6 bases, with 27 bases between them. Germline V gene data show CDR1 as MDHEN and CDR2 as SYDVKM. The CDR3 here is CASRPPGPKVRRPNIQYF. CDR3 bases: TGTGCCAGCAGGCCTCCGGGTCCAAAAGTACGCCGTCCAAACATTCAGTACTTC.

This chain connects TRBV6-5 to TRBJ1-2, with TRBD1 identical over 8 bases. In germline, CDR1 is MNHEY, CDR2 SVGAGI. The length of the CDR3 is 13 residues. After removal of 6 bases from V and 7 bases from J, the junction contained 7 bases not matched to a gene. CDR3 region: CASSSGGAGGYTF. The DNA of the CDR3 is TGTGCCAGCAGCTCAGGGGGCGCGGGTGGCTACACCTTC.